This T cell receptor (beta chain) derives from a study of vaccination and CD4 T cells after COVID-19. Background on the study: Participants were administered two doses of either the BNT162b2 or the mRNA-1273 vaccine. The authors used overlapping spike peptides from SARS-CoV-2, HCoV-NL63, HCoV-OC43 and HCoV-229E to stimulate cells.

This clonotype came up once. The target antigen is unknown. As to time point: late sampling 161 to 241 days after vaccination in a few convalescent patients. The treatment here: 10-day PBMC culture with coronavirus spike peptide pools or control peptides (ViraFEST assay). Before TCRs were sequenced, ViraFEST expanded antigen-specific T cells with peptide pools. Cultured CD4+ T cell DNA underwent sequencing with the Oncomine TCR Beta short-read assay. It was from cultured CD4+ T cells that genomic DNA was extracted. TCRdb redid the calling of the PCR reads with MiXCR, one entry per CDR3 protein. The repertoire holds 20,000 to 25,000 distinct CDR3 sequences, with 46% as singletons. Sequenced here: CD4+ T cells from blood, cultured in vitro, sampled about 7 months after SARS-CoV-2 vaccination. The TCR originated in a human donor who had recovered from COVID-19.

The CDR3 protein is CASSLARSSYNEQFF. DNA of the CDR3: TGTGCCAGCAGTTTGGCCAGGAGCTCCTACAATGAGCAGTTCTTC. The chain links TRBV28 to TRBJ2-1; D not certain. The V gene lost 3 bases and the J gene lost 0 bases, with 9 bases spanning the gap. Germline V CDR1 and CDR2: MDHEN, SYDVKM. The CDR3 is made up of 15 amino acids.